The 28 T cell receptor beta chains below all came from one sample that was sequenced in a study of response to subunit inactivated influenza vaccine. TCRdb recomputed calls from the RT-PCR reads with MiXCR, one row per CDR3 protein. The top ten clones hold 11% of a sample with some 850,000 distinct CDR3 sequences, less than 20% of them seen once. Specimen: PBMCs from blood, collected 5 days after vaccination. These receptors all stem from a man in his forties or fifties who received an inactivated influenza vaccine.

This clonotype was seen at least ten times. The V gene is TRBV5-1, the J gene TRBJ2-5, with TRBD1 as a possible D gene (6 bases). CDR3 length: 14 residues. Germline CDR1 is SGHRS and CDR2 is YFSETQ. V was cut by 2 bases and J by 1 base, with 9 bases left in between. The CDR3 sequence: CASSFTGLQETQYF. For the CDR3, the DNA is TGCGCCAGCAGCTTTACAGGGCTCCAAGAGACCCAGTACTTC.

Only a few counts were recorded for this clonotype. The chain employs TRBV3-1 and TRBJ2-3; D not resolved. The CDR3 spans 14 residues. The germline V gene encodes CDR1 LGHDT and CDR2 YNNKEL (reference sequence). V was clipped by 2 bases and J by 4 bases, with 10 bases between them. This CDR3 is CASSQMLSADTQYF. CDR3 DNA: TGTGCCAGCAGCCAAATGTTGAGCGCAGATACGCAGTATTTT.

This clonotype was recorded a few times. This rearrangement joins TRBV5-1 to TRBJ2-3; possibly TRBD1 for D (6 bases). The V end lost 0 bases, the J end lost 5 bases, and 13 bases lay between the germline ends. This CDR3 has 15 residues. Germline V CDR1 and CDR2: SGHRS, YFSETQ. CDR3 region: CASSLEVTGRDTQYF. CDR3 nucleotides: TGCGCCAGCAGCTTGGAGGTCACAGGGAGAGATACGCAGTATTTT. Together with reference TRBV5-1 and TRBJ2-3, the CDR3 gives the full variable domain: KAGVTQTPRYLIKTRGQQVTLSCSPISGHRSVSWYQQTPGQGLQFLFEYFSETQRNKGNFPGRFSGRQFSNSRSEMNVSTLELGDSALYLCASSLEVTGRDTQYFGPGTRLTVL.

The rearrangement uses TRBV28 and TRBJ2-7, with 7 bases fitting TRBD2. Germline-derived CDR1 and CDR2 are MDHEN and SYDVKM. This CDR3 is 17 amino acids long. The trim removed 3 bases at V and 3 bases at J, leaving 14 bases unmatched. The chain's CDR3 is CASSLPTSGLPDYEQYF. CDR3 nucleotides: TGTGCCAGCAGTTTGCCAACCTCGGGACTACCTGACTACGAGCAGTACTTC.

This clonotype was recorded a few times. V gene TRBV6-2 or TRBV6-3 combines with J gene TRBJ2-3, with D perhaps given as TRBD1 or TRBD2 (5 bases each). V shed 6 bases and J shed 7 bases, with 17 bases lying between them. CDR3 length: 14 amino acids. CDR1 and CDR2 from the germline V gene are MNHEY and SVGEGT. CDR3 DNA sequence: TGTGCCAGCAGCGCCGGGACCATAATTAATACGCAGTATTTT. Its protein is CASSAGTIINTQYF.

Here the CDR3 reads CASSGRTGGPSDTQYF. The CDR3 nucleotides are TGTGCCAGCAGCGGGAGGACGGGGGGCCCGTCAGATACGCAGTATTTT. The rearrangement joins TRBV9 to TRBJ2-3; weak D call: TRBD2 (7 bases). The V gene lost 3 bases and the J gene lost 4 bases, with 18 bases spanning the gap. Germline CDR1 and CDR2: SGDLS and YYNGEE. This CDR3 has 16 amino acids. The whole variable domain, filled in from reference TRBV9 and TRBJ2-3, reads DSGVTQTPKHLITATGQRVTLRCSPRSGDLSVYWYQQSLDQGLQFLIQYYNGEERAKGNILERFSAQQFPDLHSELNLSSLELGDSALYFCASSGRTGGPSDTQYFGPGTRLTVL.

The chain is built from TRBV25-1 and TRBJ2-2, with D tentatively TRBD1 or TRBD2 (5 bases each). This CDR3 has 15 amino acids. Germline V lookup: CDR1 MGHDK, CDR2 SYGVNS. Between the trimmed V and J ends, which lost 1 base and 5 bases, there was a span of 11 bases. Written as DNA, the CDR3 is TGTGCCAGCAGTGAATCCTCGAGGGGAACCGGGGAGCTGTTTTTT. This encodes CASSESSRGTGELFF.

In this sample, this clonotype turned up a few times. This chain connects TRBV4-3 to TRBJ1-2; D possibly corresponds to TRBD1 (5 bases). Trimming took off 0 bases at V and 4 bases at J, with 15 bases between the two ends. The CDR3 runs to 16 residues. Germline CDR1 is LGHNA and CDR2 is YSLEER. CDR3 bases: TGCGCCAGCAGCCAAGATGCGGGACGGACTTTCTATGGCTACACCTTC. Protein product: CASSQDAGRTFYGYTF.

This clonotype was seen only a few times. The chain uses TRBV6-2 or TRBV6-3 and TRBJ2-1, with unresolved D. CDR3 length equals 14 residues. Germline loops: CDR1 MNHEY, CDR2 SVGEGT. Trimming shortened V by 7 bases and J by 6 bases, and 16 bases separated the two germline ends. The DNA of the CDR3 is TGTGCCAGCATTCGGGCAGGCCCATTCAATGAGCAGTTCTTC. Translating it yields CASIRAGPFNEQFF.

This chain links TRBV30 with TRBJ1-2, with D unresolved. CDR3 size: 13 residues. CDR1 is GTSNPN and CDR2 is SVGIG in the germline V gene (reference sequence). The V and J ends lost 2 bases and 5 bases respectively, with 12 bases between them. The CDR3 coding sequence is TGTGCCTGGAGTAGAACAGCAAATTATGGCTACACCTTC. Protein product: CAWSRTANYGYTF.

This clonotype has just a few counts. DNA for the CDR3: TGTGCCAGCAGCCCAGCCGCGAAGAGCTCCTACGAGCAGTACTTC. Protein product: CASSPAAKSSYEQYF. The chain uses TRBV6-1 and TRBJ2-7; D gene uncertain. CDR1 is MNHNS, CDR2 SASEGT, per germline. V was cut by 6 bases and J by 0 bases, with 15 bases left in between. This CDR3 has 15 residues.

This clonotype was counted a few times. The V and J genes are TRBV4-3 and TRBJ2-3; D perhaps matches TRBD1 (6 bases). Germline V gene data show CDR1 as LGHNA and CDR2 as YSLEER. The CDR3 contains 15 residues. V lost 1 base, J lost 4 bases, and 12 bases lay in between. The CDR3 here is CASSQGGREADTQYF. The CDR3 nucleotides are TGCGCCAGCAGCCAAGGGGGGCGAGAGGCAGATACGCAGTATTTT.

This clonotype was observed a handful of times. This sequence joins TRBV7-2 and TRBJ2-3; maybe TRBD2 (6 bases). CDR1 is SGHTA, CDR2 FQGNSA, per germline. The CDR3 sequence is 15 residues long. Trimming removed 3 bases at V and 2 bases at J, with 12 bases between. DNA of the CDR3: TGTGCCAGCAGCTTGCGACCGGGGGTCACAGATACGCAGTATTTT. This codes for CASSLRPGVTDTQYF.

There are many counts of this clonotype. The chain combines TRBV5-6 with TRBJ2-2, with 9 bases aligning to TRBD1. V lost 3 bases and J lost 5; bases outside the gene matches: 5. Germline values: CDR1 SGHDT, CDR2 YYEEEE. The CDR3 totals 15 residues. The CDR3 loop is CASSSGTGQTGELFF. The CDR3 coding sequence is TGTGCCAGCAGCTCTGGGACAGGGCAGACCGGGGAGCTGTTTTTT.

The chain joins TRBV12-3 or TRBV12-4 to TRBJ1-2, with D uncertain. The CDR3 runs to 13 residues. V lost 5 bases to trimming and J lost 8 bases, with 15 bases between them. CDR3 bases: TGTGCCAGCAGTCCCCGGACCTCTAAAGGCTACACCTTC. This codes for CASSPRTSKGYTF.

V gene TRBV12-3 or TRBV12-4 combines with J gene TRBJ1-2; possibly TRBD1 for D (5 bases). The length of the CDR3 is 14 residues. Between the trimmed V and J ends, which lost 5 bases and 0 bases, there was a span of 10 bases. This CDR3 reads CASSGTATNYGYTF. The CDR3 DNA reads TGTGCCAGCAGTGGGACCGCAACTAACTATGGCTACACCTTC.

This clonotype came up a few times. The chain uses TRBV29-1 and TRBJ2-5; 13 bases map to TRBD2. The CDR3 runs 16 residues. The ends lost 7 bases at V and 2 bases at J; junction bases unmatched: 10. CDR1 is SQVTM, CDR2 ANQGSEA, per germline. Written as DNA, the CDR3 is TGCAGCGCTGGGGGCGGACTAGCGGGGGCACAAGAGACCCAGTACTTC. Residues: CSAGGGLAGAQETQYF.

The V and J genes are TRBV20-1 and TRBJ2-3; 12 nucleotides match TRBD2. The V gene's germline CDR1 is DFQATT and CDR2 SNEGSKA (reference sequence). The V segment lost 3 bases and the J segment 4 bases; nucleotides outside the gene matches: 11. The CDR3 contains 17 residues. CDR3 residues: CSARLSSGRAPADTQYF. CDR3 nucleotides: TGCAGTGCTAGGCTTTCTAGCGGGAGGGCCCCGGCAGATACGCAGTATTTT.

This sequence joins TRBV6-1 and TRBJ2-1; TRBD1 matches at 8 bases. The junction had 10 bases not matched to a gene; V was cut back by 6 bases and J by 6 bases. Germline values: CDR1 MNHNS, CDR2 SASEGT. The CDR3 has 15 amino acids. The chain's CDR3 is CASREQGVRGNEQFF. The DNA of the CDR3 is TGTGCCAGCAGGGAACAGGGGGTTCGGGGCAATGAGCAGTTCTTC.

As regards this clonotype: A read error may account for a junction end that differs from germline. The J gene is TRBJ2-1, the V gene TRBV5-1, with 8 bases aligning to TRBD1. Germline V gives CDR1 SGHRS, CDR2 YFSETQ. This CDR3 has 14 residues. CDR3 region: CAISFTGGYNEQFF. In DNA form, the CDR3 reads TGCGCCATCAGCTTCACAGGGGGGTACAATGAGCAGTTCTTC.

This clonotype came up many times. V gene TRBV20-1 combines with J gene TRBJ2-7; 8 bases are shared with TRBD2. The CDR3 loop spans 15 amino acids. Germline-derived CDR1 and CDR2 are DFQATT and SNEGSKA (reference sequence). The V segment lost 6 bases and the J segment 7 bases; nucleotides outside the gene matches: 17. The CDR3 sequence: CSAKRPGLGAREQYF. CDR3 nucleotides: TGCAGTGCCAAGCGACCGGGACTAGGGGCTAGGGAGCAGTACTTC.

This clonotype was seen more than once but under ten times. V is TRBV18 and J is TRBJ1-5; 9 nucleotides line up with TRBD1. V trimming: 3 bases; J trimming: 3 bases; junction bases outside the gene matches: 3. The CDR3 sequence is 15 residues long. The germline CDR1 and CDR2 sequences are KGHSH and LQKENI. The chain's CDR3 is CASSPTGGHNQPQHF. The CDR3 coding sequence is TGTGCCAGCTCACCGACAGGGGGTCACAATCAGCCCCAGCATTTT.

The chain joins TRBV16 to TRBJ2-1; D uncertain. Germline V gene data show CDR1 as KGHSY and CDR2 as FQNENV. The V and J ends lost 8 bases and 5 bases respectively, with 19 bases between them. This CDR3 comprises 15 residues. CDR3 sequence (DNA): TGTGCCAGCCTCTCTTCGATAAGCAATAACAATGAGCAGTTCTTC. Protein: CASLSSISNNNEQFF.

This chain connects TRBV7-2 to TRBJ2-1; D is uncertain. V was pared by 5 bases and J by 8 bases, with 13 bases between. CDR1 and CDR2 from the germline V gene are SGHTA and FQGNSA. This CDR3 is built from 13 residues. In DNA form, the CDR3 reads TGTGCCAGCAGCCCGCGGCCCGTAGATGAGCAGTTCTTC. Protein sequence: CASSPRPVDEQFF. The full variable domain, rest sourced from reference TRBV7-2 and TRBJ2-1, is GAGVSQSPSNKVTEKGKDVELRCDPISGHTALYWYRQSLGQGLEFLIYFQGNSAPDKSGLPSDRFSAERTGGSVSTLTIQRTQQEDSAVYLCASSPRPVDEQFFGPGTRLTVL.

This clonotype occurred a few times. CDR3 residues: CASSEPGQGLYGYTF. CDR3 nucleotides: TGTGCCAGCAGCGAGCCGGGACAGGGACTCTATGGCTACACCTTC. The chain employs TRBV7-9 and TRBJ1-2; TRBD1 matches at 9 bases. The CDR3 consists of 15 residues. After removal of 5 bases from V and 4 bases from J, the junction contained 8 bases not matched to a gene. Germline CDR1 and CDR2: SEHNR and FQNEAQ (reference sequence). The whole variable domain, filled in from reference TRBV7-9 and TRBJ1-2, reads DTGVSQNPRHKITKRGQNVTFRCDPISEHNRLYWYRQTLGQGPEFLTYFQNEAQLEKSRLLSDRFSAERPKGSFSTLEIQRTEQGDSAMYLCASSEPGQGLYGYTFGSGTRLTVV.

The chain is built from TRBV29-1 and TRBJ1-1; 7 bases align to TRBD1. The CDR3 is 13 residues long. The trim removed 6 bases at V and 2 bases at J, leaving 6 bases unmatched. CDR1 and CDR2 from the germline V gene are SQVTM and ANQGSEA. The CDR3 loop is CSVLGQQNTEAFF. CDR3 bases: TGCAGCGTCCTGGGACAGCAAAACACTGAAGCTTTCTTT.

The CDR3 DNA reads TGCAGTGCTGACGGGACTTCGGAGGGACGTACCTACGAGCAGTACTTC. Amino acid sequence: CSADGTSEGRTYEQYF. This rearrangement joins TRBV20-1 to TRBJ2-7, with a possible D match to TRBD2 (6 bases). Germline V gene sequence: CDR1 DFQATT, CDR2 SNEGSKA (reference sequence). Between the trimmed V and J ends, which lost 5 bases and 2 bases, there was a span of 22 bases. The CDR3 length is 16 residues.

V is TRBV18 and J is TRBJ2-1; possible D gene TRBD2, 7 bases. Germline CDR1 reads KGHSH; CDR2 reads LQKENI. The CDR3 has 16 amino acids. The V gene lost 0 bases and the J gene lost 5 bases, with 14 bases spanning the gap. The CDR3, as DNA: TGTGCCAGCTCACCACCTTTAGGGGGAGGGGACAATGAGCAGTTCTTC. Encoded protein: CASSPPLGGGDNEQFF.